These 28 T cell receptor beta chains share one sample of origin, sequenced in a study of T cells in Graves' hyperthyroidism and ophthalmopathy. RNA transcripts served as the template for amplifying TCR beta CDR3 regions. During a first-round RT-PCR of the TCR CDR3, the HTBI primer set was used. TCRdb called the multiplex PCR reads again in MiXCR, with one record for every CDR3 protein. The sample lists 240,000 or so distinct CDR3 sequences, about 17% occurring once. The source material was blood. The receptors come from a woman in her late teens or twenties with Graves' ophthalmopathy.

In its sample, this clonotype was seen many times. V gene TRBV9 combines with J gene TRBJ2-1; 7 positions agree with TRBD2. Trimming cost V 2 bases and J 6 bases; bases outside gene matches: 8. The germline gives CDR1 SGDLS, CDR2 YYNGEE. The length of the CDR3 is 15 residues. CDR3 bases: TGTGCCAGCAGCGTCTCGGGAGGTCTTCCCAATGAGCAGTTCTTC. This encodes CASSVSGGLPNEQFF.

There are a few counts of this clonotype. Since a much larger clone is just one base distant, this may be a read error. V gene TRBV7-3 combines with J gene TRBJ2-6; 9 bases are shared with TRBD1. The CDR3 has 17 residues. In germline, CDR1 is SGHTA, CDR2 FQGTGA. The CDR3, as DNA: TGTGCCAGCAGCCCGTACGGGACAGGGACTGGGGCCAACGTCCTGCCTTTC. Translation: CASSPYGTGTGANVLPF.

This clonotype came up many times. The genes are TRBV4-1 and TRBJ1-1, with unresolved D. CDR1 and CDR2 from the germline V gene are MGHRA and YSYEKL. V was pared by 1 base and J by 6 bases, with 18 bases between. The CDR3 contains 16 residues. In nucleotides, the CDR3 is TGCGCCAGCAGCCAAGTGCTGGCAGGCCTAGACGCTGAAGCTTTCTTT. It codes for CASSQVLAGLDAEAFF.

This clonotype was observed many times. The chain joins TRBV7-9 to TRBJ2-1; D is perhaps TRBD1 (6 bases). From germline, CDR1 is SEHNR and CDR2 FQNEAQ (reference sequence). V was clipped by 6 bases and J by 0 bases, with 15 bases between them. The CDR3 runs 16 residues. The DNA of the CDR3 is TGTGCCAGCAGTCCGAGCAGGGGAGTCTCCTACAATGAGCAGTTCTTC. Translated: CASSPSRGVSYNEQFF.

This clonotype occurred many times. In nucleotides, the CDR3 is TGTGCCAGCAGTTACTCGACCAGGGGCCTTTATAGCAATCAGCCCCAGCATTTT. Translating it yields CASSYSTRGLYSNQPQHF. The chain uses TRBV6-6 and TRBJ1-5, with D possibly being TRBD1 (6 bases). Germline V gene data show CDR1 as MNHNY and CDR2 as SVGAGI (reference sequence). The CDR3 spans 18 residues. V shed 0 bases and J shed 0 bases, with 15 bases lying between them.

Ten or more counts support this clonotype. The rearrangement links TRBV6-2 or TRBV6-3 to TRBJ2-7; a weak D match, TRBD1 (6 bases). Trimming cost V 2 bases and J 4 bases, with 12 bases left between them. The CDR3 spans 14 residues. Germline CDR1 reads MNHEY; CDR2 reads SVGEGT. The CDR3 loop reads CASSYLGQLYEQYF. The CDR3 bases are TGTGCCAGCAGTTACCTCGGACAGCTATACGAGCAGTACTTC.

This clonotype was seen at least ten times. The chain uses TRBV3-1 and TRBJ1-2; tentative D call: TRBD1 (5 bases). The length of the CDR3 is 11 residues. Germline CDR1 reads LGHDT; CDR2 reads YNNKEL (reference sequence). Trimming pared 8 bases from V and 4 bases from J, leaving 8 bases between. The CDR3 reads CASGDGYGYTF. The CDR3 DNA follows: TGTGCCAGCGGGGACGGCTATGGCTACACCTTC.

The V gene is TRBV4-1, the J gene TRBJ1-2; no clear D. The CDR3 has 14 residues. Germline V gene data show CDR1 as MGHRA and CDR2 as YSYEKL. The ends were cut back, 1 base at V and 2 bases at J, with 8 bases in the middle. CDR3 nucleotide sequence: TGCGCCAGCAGCCAAGTTTCGTCGAACTATGGCTACACCTTC. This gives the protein CASSQVSSNYGYTF.

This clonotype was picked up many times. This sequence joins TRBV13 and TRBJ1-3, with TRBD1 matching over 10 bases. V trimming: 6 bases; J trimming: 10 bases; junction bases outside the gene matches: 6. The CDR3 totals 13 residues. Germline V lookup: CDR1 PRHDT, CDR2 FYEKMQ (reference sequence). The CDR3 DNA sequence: TGTGCCAGCAGGCGACAGGGGGCGCAGACCATATATTTT. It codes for CASRRQGAQTIYF.

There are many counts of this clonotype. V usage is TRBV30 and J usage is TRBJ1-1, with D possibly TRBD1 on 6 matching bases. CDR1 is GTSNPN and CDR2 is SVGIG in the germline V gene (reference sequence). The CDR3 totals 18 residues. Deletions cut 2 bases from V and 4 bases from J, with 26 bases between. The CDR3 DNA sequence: TGTGCCTGGAGTTCCGGATACTCGGGGGGGGCAAGCGGCACTGAAGCTTTCTTT. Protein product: CAWSSGYSGGASGTEAFF.

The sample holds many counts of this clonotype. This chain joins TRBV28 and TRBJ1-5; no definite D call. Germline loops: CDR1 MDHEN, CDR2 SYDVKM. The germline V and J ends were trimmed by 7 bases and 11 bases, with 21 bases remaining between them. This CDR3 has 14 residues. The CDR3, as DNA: TGTGCCAGCAAAATGCCGGCCCCTCAATCAGCCCAGCATTTT. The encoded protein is CASKMPAPQSAQHF.

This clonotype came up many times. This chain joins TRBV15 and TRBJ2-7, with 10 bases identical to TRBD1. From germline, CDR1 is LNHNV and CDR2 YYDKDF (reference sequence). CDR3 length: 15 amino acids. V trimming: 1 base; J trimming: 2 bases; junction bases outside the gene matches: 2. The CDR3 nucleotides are TGTGCCACCAGCAGAGGTGGACAGGGGGCCTACGAGCAGTACTTC. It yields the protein CATSRGGQGAYEQYF.

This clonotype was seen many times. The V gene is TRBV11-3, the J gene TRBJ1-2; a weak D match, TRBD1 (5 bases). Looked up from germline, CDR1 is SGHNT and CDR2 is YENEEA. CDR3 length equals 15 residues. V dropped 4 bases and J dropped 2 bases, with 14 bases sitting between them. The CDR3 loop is CASSSPGRGNYGYTF. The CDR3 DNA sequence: TGTGCCAGCAGCTCCCCGGGACGCGGCAACTATGGCTACACCTTC.

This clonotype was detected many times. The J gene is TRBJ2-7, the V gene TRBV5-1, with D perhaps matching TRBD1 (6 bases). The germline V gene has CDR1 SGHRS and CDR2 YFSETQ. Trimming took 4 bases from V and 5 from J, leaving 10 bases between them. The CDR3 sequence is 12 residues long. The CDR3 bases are TGCGCCAGCAGCGATACAGGGCACGAGCAGTACTTC. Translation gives CASSDTGHEQYF.

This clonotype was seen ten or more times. CDR3 protein: CASSSEAASSYNEQFF. DNA of the CDR3: TGTGCCAGTAGTTCCGAAGCGGCCAGCTCCTACAATGAGCAGTTCTTC. This chain links TRBV19 with TRBJ2-1; D might be TRBD2 (5 bases). V shed 5 bases and J shed 0 bases, with 14 bases lying between them. The V gene's germline CDR1 is LNHDA and CDR2 SQIVND (reference sequence). The CDR3 has 16 residues.

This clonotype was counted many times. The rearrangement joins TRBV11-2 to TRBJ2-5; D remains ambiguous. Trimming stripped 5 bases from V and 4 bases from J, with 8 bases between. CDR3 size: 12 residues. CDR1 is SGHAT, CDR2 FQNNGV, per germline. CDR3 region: CASSQGRETQYF. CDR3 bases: TGTGCCAGCAGCCAAGGGCGAGAGACCCAGTACTTC.

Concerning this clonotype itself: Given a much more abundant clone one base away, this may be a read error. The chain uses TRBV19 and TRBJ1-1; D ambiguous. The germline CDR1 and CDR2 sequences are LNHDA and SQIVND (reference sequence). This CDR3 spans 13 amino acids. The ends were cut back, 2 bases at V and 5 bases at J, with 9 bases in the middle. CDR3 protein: CASSISSETEAFF. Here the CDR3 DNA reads TGTGCCAGTAGTATAAGTTCCGAAACTGAAGCTTTCTTT.

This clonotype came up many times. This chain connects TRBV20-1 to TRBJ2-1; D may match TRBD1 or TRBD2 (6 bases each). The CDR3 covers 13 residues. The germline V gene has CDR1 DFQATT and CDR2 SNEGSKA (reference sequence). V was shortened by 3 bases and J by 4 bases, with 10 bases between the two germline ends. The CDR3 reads CSARGGWYNEQFF. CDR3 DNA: TGCAGTGCTAGGGGGGGCTGGTACAATGAGCAGTTCTTC.

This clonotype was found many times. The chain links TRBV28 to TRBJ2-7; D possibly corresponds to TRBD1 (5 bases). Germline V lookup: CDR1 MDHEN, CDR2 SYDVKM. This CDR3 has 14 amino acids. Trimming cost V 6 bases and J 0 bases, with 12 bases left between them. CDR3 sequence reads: CASSPRQFSYEQYF. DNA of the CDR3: TGTGCCAGCAGCCCTCGACAGTTCTCCTACGAGCAGTACTTC.

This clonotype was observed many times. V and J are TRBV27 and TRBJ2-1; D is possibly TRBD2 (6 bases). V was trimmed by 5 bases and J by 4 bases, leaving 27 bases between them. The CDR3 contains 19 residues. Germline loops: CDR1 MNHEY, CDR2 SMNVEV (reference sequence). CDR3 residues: CASSPYPSGLLRLYNEQFF. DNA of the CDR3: TGTGCCAGCAGTCCCTATCCCTCGGGACTCCTTCGACTTTACAATGAGCAGTTCTTC.

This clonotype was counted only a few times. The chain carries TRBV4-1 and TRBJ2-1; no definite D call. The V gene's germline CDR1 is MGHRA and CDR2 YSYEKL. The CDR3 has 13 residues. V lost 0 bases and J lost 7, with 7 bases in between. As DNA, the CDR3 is TGCGCCAGCAGCCAAGATTACAGTAATGAGCAGTTCTTC. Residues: CASSQDYSNEQFF.

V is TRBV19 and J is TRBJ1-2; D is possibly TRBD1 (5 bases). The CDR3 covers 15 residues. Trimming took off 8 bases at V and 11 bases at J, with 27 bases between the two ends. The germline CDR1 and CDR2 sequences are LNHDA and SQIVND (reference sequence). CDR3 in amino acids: CASAQDTSGVIRYTF. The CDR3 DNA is TGTGCCAGTGCCCAGGATACCTCGGGGGTGATCAGGTACACCTTC.

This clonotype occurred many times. As DNA, the CDR3 is TGCGCCAGCAGCCCCCGGGACAGGGCGAACACTGAAGCTTTCTTT. As protein: CASSPRDRANTEAFF. The chain combines TRBV4-3 with TRBJ1-1; 9 nucleotides line up with TRBD1. Looked up from germline, CDR1 is LGHNA and CDR2 is YSLEER. V shed 4 bases and J 1 base; nucleotides not matched to a gene: 4. This CDR3 is built from 15 residues.

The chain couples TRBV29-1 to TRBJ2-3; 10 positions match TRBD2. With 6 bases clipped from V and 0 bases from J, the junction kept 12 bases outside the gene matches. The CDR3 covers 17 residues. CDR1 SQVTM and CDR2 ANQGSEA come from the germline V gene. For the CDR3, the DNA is TGCAGCGTCTGTTTGATCGGGACTAGCGTTAGCACAGATACGCAGTATTTT. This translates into CSVCLIGTSVSTDTQYF.

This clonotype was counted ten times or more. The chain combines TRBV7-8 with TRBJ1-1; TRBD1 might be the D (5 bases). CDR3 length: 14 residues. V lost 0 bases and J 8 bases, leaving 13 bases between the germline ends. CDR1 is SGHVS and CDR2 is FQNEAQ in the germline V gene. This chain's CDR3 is CASSLARGPGEAFF. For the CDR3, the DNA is TGTGCCAGCAGCTTAGCGCGAGGGCCAGGGGAAGCTTTCTTT.

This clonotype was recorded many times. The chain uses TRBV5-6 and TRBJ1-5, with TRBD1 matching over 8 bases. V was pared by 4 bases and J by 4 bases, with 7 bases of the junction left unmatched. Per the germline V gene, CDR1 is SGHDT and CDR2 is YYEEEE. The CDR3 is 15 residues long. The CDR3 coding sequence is TGTGCCAGCAGCAGAACAGGGGGAGGAAATCAGCCCCAGCATTTT. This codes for CASSRTGGGNQPQHF.

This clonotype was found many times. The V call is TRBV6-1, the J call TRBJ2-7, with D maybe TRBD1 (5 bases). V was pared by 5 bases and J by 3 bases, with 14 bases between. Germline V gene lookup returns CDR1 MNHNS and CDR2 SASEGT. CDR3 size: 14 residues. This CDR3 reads CASSYSGRDYEQYF. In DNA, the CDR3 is TGTGCCAGCAGTTATAGTGGCAGGGACTACGAGCAGTACTTC.

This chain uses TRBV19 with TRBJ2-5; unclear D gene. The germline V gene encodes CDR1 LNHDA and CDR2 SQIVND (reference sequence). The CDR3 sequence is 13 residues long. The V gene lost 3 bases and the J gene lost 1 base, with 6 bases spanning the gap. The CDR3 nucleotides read TGTGCCAGTAGTATTGCGCCCCAAGAGACCCAGTACTTC. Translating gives CASSIAPQETQYF.